The sequence of this T cell receptor (beta chain) was determined in a study of blood T cell repertoires in COVID-19. CDR1 is SGHRS, CDR2 YFSETQ, per germline. Trimming stripped 4 bases from V and 4 bases from J, with 15 bases between. The CDR3 consists of 15 residues. Produced via immunoSEQ multiplex PCR; TCRdb's table is partial and in-frame only. The sample records around 250,000 clones, around 86% being singletons. The chain is built from TRBV5-1 and TRBJ2-1, with D perhaps TRBD2 (6 bases). The clonotype was recovered from a man in his forties or fifties with active or convalescent COVID-19. Material for sequencing was peripheral blood. CDR3 nucleotide sequence: TGCGCCAGCAGCATGACCAGCGGGCGTTACAATGAGCAGTTCTTC. It encodes CASSMTSGRYNEQFF.